This section outlines one T cell receptor (beta chain) sequence together with its context. Antigen specificity is unknown. This sample stems from a study of CD8 T cells in Susac syndrome. Findings and caveats of the study: The study acknowledged a relatively small number of individuals in its TCR sequencing and HLA analysis.

Random hexamers were used to reverse transcribe about 0.45 to 1 ug of RNA. Amplification of TCR beta CDR3 used immunoSEQ multiplex PCR across 54 Vbeta and 13 Jbeta. TCRdb analysed the immunoSEQ multiplex PCR reads with MiXCR anew, one entry per CDR3 protein. This sample has roughly 180,000 distinct CDR3 sequences; 90% to 95% occur once, and the top ten carry 0.13% to 0.15%. The sample consisted of CD4+ T cells from PBMCs. The sequence was collected from a human donor in good health.

Written as DNA, the CDR3 is TGTGCCAGCAGTCGACAGGGGACTAACTATGGCTACACCTTC. Its translation is CASSRQGTNYGYTF. The J gene is TRBJ1-2, the V gene TRBV7-2, with 8 positions matching TRBD1. Germline trimming cut 6 bases from V and 0 bases from J; bases unmatched to any gene: 3. The germline gives CDR1 SGHTA, CDR2 FQGNSA. This CDR3 is 14 amino acids long.